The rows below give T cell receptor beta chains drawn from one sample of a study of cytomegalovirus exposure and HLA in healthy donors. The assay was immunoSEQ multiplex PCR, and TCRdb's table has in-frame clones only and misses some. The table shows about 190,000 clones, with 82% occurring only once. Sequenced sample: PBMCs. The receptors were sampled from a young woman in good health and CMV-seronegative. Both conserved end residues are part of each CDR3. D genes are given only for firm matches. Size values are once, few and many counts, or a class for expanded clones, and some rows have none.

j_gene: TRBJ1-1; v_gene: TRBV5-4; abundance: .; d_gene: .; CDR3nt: TGTGCCAGCAGCTTTAAAGGGGCAGCGAACTTGAACACTGAAGCTTTCTTT; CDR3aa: CASSFKGAANLNTEAFF
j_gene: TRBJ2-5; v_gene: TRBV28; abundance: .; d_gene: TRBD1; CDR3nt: TGTGCCAGCAGTCCGACAGGGGATCAAGAGACCCAGTACTTC; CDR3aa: CASSPTGDQETQYF
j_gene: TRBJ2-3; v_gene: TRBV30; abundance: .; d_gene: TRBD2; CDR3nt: TGTGCCTGGAGTGCGGGACTATTTGCAGATACGCAGTATTTT; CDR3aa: CAWSAGLFADTQYF
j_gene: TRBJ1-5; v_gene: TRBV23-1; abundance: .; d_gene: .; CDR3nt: TGCGCCAGCAGTCAATTTTTACCGCATGTTTCAGGTTGGCGCAATCAGCCCCAGCATTTT; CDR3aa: CASSQFLPHVSGWRNQPQHF
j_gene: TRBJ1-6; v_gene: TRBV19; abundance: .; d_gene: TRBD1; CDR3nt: TGTGCCAGTAGTTTGGGGACAGGGGGCTTCGGTTCACCCCTCCACTTT; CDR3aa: CASSLGTGGFGSPLHF
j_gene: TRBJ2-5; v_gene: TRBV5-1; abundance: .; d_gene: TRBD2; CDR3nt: TGCGCCAGCAGCTCCGGGACTAGCGGGGGGTCCGAGACCCAGTACTTC; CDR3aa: CASSSGTSGGSETQYF
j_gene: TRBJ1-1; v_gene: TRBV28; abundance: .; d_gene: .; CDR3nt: TGTGCCAGCCGCAGCGGTGAATGGAACACTGAAGCTTTCTTT; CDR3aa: CASRSGEWNTEAFF
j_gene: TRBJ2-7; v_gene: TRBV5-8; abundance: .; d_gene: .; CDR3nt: TGTGCCAGCAGCTTGCGCCTTACACAAAAGTACGAGCAGTACTTC; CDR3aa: CASSLRLTQKYEQYF
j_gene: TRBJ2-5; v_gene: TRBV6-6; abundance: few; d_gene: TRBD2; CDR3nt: TGTGCCAGCAGTTACGGGCGGGGGGGAGAGACCCAGTACTTC; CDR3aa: CASSYGRGGETQYF
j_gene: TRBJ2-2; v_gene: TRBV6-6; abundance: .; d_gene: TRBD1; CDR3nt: TGTGCCAGCAGTTACCAGGACAGGGGGGTCACCGGGGAGCTGTTTTTT; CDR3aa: CASSYQDRGVTGELFF
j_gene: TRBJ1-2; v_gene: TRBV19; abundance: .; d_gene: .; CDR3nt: TGTGCCAGTAGTGGAGGCATTAACTATGGCTACACCTTC; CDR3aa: CASSGGINYGYTF
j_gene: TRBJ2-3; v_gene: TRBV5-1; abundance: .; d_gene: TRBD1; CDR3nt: TGCGCCAGCAGCTTGGAGGGACAGGATTACACAGATACGCAGTATTTT; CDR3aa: CASSLEGQDYTDTQYF
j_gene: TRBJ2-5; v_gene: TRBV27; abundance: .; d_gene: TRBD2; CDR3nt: TGTGCCAGCAGTTTATCAGGTCTAGCGGGGGAGGTGGAGACCCAGTACTTC; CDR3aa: CASSLSGLAGEVETQYF
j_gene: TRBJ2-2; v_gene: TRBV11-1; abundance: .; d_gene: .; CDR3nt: TGTGCCAGCAGCTTACCCGCTGGGCAGTCGGCCGGGGAGCTGTTTTTT; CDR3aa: CASSLPAGQSAGELFF
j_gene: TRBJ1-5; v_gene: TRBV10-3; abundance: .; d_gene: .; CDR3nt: TGTGCCATCAGTGCGGGGGGGTCGTATCAGCCCCAGCATTTT; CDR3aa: CAISAGGSYQPQHF
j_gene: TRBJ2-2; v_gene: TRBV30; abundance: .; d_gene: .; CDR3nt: TGTGCCTGGAGTCCGGGGAGGACCGGGGAGCTGTTTTTT; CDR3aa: CAWSPGRTGELFF
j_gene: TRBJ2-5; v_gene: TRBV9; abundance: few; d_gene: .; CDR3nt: TGTGCCAGCAGCGTATCCGGACAGTCCCAAGAGACCCAGTACTTC; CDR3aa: CASSVSGQSQETQYF
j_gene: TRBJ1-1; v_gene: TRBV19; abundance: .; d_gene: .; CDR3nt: TGTGCCAGTCAGGACACGCTGAGACCTGAAGCTTTCTTT; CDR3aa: CASQDTLRPEAFF
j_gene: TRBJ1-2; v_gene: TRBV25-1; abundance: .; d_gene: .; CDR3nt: TGTGCCAGCAGTGATCTATATGGCTACACCTTC; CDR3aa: CASSDLYGYTF
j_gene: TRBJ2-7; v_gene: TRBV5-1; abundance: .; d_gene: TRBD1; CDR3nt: TGCGCCAGCAAAGGGACAGGGGTTGTGAACGAGCAGTACTTC; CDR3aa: CASKGTGVVNEQYF
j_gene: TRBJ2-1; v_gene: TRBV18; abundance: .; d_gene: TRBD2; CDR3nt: TGTGCCAGCTCACTCATAGCGGGAGGTAACAATGAGCAGTTCTTC; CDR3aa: CASSLIAGGNNEQFF
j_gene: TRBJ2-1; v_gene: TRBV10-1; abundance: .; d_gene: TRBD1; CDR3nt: TGCGCCAGCAGTGCCGGGACAGCCGGTGAGCAGTTCTTC; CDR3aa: CASSAGTAGEQFF
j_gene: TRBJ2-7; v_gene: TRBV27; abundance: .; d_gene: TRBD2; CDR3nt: TGTGCCAGCAGTTCTACCTACAGCGGGATCCCCTACGAGCAGTACTTC; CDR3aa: CASSSTYSGIPYEQYF
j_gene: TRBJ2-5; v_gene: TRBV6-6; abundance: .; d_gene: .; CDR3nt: TGTGCCAGCAGTTACTCGGACACAGGGAGGACCCAGTACTTC; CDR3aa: CASSYSDTGRTQYF
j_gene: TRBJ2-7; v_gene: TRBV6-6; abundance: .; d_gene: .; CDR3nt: TGTGCCAGCAGTTACAGGGGAATAAACGAGCAGTACTTC; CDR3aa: CASSYRGINEQYF
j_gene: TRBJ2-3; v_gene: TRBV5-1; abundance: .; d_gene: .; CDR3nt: TGCGCCAGCAGCTTGGGGGGGGGCACAGATACGCAGTATTTT; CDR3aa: CASSLGGGTDTQYF
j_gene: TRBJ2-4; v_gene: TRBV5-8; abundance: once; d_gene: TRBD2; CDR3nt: TGTGCCAGCAGCCCCGTTTCTAGCGGGAGGTACACCAACCCCGAACCGTTTCAGTACTTC; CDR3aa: CASSPVSSGRYTNPEPFQYF
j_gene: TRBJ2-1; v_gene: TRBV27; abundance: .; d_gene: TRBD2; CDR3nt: TGTGCCAGCAGTTCAGGACTAGCGGATTTCGGCTCCTACAATGAGCAGTTCTTC; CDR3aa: CASSSGLADFGSYNEQFF
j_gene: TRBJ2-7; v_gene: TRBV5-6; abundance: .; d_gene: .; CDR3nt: TGTGCCAGCAGCTTGGCCTACGGGGGTACCTACGAGCAGTACTTC; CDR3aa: CASSLAYGGTYEQYF
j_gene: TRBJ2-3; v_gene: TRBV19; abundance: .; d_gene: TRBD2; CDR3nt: TGTGCCAGTAGTCTCACTAGCGGTAGCACAGATACGCAGTATTTT; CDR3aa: CASSLTSGSTDTQYF
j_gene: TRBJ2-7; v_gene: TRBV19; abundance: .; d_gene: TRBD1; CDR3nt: TGTGCCAGTAGTATCCAGGGGGACATTGCCTACGAGCAGTACTTC; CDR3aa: CASSIQGDIAYEQYF
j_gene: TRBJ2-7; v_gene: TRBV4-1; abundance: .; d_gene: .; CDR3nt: TGCGCCAGCAGCCAAGATTTGACAAACGACGAGCAGTACTTC; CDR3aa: CASSQDLTNDEQYF
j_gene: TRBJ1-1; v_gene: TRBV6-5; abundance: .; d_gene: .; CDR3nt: TGTGCCAGCAGTTACTCGTCAGGGGTGGAGAACACTGAAGCTTTCTTT; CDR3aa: CASSYSSGVENTEAFF
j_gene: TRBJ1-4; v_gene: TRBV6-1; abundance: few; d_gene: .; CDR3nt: TGTGCCAGCAAGCGTAATGAAAAACTGTTTTTT; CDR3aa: CASKRNEKLFF
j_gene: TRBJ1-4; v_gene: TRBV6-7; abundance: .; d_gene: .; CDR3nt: TGTGCCAGCATTTCAGGGCAGGGAAATGCAACTAATGAAAAACTGTTTTTT; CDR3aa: CASISGQGNATNEKLFF
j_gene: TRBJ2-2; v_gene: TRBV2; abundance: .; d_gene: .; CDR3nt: TGTGCCAGCATTATAACGACAGCGAACACCGGGGAGCTGTTTTTT; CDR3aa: CASIITTANTGELFF
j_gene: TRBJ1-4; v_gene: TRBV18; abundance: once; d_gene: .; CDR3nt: TGTGCCAGCTCACCACCGAGCCCTTCAACTAATGAAAAACTGTTTTTT; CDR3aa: CASSPPSPSTNEKLFF
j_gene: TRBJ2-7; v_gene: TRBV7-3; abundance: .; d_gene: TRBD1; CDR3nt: TGTGCCAGCAGCTTAAAGGTTCGTGGACAGGGGGCCGACGAGCAGTACTTC; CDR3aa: CASSLKVRGQGADEQYF
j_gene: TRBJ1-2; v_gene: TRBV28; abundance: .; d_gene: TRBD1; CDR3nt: TGTGCCAGCAGCCGACCTCAACCGAGGGACAGGGGGCTGGATGGCTACACCTTC; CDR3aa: CASSRPQPRDRGLDGYTF
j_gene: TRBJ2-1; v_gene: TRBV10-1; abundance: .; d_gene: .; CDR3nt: TGCGCCAGCAGTGAGCCCGGACAGCACCCCTACAATGAGCAGTTCTTC; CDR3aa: CASSEPGQHPYNEQFF
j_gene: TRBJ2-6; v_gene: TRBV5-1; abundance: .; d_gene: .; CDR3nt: TGCGCCAGCAGCTTGGGGGCAGTCTCTGGGGCCAACGTCCTGACTTTC; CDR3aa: CASSLGAVSGANVLTF
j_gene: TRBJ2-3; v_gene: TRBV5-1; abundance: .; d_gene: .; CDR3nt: TGCGCCAGCAGCTTATTCGGACAAGAGACAGATACGCAGTATTTT; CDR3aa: CASSLFGQETDTQYF
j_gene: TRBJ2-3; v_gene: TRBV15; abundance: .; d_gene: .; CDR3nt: TGTGCCACCAGCAGTGCAAGACAGAGCACTAGCACAGATACGCAGTATTTT; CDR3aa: CATSSARQSTSTDTQYF
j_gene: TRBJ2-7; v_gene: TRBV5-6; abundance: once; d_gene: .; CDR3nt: TGTGCCAGCAGCTTGGGAGGAACCACGGCGTTCGAATACGAGCAGTACTTC; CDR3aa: CASSLGGTTAFEYEQYF
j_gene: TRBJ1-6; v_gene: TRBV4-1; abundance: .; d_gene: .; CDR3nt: TGCGCCAGCAGCCTCGAGAGTGCCCTATTGTCACCCCTCCACTTT; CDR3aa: CASSLESALLSPLHF
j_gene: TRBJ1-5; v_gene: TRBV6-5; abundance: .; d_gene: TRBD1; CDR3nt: TGTGCCAGCAGTTTGACAGGGGTCAACGGTCAGCCCCAGCATTTT; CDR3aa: CASSLTGVNGQPQHF
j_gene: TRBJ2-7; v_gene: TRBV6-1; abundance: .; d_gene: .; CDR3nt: TGTGCCAGCAGTGAATACAGCTCGAACTTC; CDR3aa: CASSEYSSNF
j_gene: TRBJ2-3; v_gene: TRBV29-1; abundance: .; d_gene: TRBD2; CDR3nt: TGCAGCGTTCGAGGACTAGTGACAGATACGCAGTATTTT; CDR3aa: CSVRGLVTDTQYF
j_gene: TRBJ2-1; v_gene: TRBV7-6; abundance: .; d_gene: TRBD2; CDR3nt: TGTGCCAGCAGCTTAGTACTGCTAGCGGGAGGAAGTTTCAATGAGCAGTTCTTC; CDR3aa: CASSLVLLAGGSFNEQFF
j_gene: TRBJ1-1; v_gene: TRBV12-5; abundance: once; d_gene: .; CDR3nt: TGTGCTAGTGGTTTCCTGGGGGGAGGGGGGAACACTGAAGCTTTCTTT; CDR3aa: CASGFLGGGGNTEAFF
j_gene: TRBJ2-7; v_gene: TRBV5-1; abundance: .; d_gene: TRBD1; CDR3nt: TGCGCCAGCAGCCTGAACAGGGGATCCTCCTACGAGCAGTACTTC; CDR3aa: CASSLNRGSSYEQYF
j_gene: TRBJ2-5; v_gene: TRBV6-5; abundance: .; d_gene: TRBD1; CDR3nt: TGTGCCAGCAGTTACCTGTCAGGGGGTGACCAAGAGACCCAGTACTTC; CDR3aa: CASSYLSGGDQETQYF
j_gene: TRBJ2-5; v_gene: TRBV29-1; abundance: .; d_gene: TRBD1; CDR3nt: TGCAGCGTTGAAGGGGACAGGGTGGGAGAGACCCAGTACTTC; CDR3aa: CSVEGDRVGETQYF
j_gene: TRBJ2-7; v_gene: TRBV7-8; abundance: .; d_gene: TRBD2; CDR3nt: TGTGCCAGCACCCCGGGAGGAACGGACGAGCAGTACTTC; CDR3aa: CASTPGGTDEQYF
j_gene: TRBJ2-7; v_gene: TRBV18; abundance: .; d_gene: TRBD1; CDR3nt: TGTGCCAGCTCCCCGACAGGGGTCTGGGAATTGGTGAGCGAGCAGTACTTC; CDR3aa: CASSPTGVWELVSEQYF